Here is one T cell receptor (beta chain) with its context. Other DNA sequences in this specimen translate into the identical CDR3. The source of the sample is a study of shared clonotypes between healthy human individuals. Generated by immunoSEQ multiplex PCR, the TCRdb table keeps only in-frame clones and is missing some. Among fewer than 1.8 million clones listed, approximately 98.5% were seen once. Germline V lookup: CDR1 SGHRS, CDR2 YFSETQ. The CDR3 is 14 amino acids. With 4 bases removed from V and 1 base from J, the gap between germline ends came to 9 bases. The TCR was taken from a man aged 30-40 years in good health. This chain links TRBV5-1 with TRBJ1-5; perhaps TRBD1 as D (6 bases). Material: naive CD4+ T cells sorted from blood. The sample's subset: CD45RA+ positively selected. The CDR3 reads CASSPDSSNQPQHF. The CDR3 nucleotides read TGCGCCAGCAGCCCGGACAGCAGCAATCAGCCCCAGCATTTT.